The next 2 T cell receptor beta chains were all read from a single sample in a study of cytotoxic CD8 clonotypes in ibrutinib-treated CLL. The method was immunoSEQ multiplex PCR; TCRdb's version includes in-frame clones alone and lacks a portion of them. The table includes some 140,000 clones, approximately 81% detected once. This sample comprised PBMCs, obtained after 12 months of ibrutinib treatment. All receptors derive from a human donor with chronic lymphocytic leukemia.

This chain joins TRBV6-4 and TRBJ1-2; TRBD1 matches 8 bases. The germline gives CDR1 MRHNA, CDR2 SNTAGT. V lost 6 bases, J lost 8 bases, and 14 bases stayed unmatched. There are 15 residues in the CDR3. The DNA for the CDR3 is TGTGCCAGCAGACCCGAATTGGGACAGGCGGGCGGCTACACCTTC. Translating gives CASRPELGQAGGYTF.

This clone came up a few times. The chain combines TRBV27 with TRBJ1-4; D call uncertain. CDR1 is MNHEY, CDR2 SMNVEV, per germline (reference sequence). The CDR3 extends over 14 amino acids. With 4 bases removed from V and 7 bases from J, the gap between germline ends came to 13 bases. The CDR3 region is CASSSWGTAEKLFF. The CDR3 nucleotides are TGTGCCAGCAGTTCGTGGGGAACGGCTGAAAAACTGTTTTTT.